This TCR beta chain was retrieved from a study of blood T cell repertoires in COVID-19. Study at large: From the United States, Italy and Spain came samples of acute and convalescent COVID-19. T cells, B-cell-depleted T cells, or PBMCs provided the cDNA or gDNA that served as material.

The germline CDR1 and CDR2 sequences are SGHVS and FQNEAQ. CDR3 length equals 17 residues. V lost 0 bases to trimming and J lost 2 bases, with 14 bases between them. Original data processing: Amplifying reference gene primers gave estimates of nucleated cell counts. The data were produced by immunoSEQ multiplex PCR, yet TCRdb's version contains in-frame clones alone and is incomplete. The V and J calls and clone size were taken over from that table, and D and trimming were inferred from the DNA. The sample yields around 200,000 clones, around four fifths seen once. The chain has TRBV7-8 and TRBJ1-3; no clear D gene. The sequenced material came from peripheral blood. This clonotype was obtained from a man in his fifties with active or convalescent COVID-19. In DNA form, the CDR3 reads TGTGCCAGCAGCTTAGCGGTCTTACTCGGGACTGGAAACACCATATATTTT. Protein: CASSLAVLLGTGNTIYF.